Listed below are T cell receptor beta chains from one sample, sequenced in a study of OX40 agonist ivuxolimab in advanced cancers. Assay: immunoSEQ multiplex PCR; the TCRdb copy retains only in-frame clones and omits some. The data show around 58,000 clones, with about 89% seen just once and roughly 1.5% held by the top ten. The input for sequencing was CD4+ or CD8+ T cells sorted from blood, taken in a trial of the OX40 agonist ivuxolimab. These receptors came from an adult with an advanced solid tumor such as melanoma, head and neck, liver or kidney cancer. Both conserved end residues are part of each CDR3. The order of the fields is D gene, clone size, V gene, J gene, CDR3 protein, CDR3 DNA. The D gene is left open where the match is weak. A row's size may be missing; if present it is once, few, many or a size class.

.	.	TRBV6-5	TRBJ2-5	CASTSTRTSQETQYF	TGTGCCAGCACCTCTACTCGGACAAGCCAAGAGACCCAGTACTTC
.	.	TRBV2	TRBJ2-6	CASSVPSGANVLTF	TGTGCCAGCAGTGTCCCCTCTGGGGCCAACGTCCTGACTTTC
.	.	TRBV28	TRBJ2-1	CASSPGDTYNEQFF	TGTGCCAGCAGTCCAGGGGATACCTACAATGAGCAGTTCTTC
.	.	TRBV18	TRBJ1-3	CASSPGDILANTIYF	TGTGCCAGCTCACCCGGGGACATCTTGGCAAACACCATATATTTT
.	.	TRBV9	TRBJ1-4	CASSPGTAATNEKLFF	TGTGCCAGCAGCCCTGGGACGGCCGCAACTAATGAAAAACTGTTTTTT
TRBD1	once	TRBV5-4	TRBJ2-5	CASSWPGQGQETQYF	TGTGCCAGCAGCTGGCCCGGACAGGGACAAGAGACCCAGTACTTC
.	.	TRBV2	TRBJ2-2	CASSDVGSGELFF	TGTGCCAGCAGTGACGTGGGTAGCGGGGAGCTGTTTTTT
.	.	TRBV6-1	TRBJ1-1	CASSVVWSSTEAFF	TGTGCCAGCAGTGTCGTTTGGTCGAGCACTGAAGCTTTCTTT
TRBD2	.	TRBV29-1	TRBJ2-3	CSVEVSLAAGTDTQYF	TGCAGCGTTGAAGTAAGTCTAGCGGCAGGGACAGATACGCAGTATTTT
.	.	TRBV16	TRBJ2-1	CASSQRGQGERNEQFF	TGTGCCAGCAGCCAACGCGGGCAGGGAGAAAGAAATGAGCAGTTCTTC
.	.	TRBV10-3	TRBJ1-2	CATSRRTEINYGYTF	TGTGCCACATCTCGAAGGACCGAGATTAACTATGGCTACACCTTC
.	.	TRBV5-4	TRBJ1-1	CASSLGGNTEAFF	TGTGCCAGCAGCTTGGGCGGTAACACTGAAGCTTTCTTT
.	.	TRBV19	TRBJ1-1	CASSRGTDTEAFF	TGTGCCAGTAGTCGAGGGACGGACACTGAAGCTTTCTTT
.	.	TRBV28	TRBJ2-7	CASSFPRRGSYEQYF	TGTGCCAGCAGTTTCCCACGGCGGGGCTCTTACGAGCAGTACTTC
.	.	TRBV6-5	TRBJ1-3	CASSLGSHSGNTIYF	TGTGCCAGCAGTTTAGGCAGCCACTCTGGAAACACCATATATTTT
.	.	TRBV2	TRBJ1-1	CASSSRGSSYEAFF	TGTGCCAGCAGTTCTAGGGGAAGTAGCTATGAAGCTTTCTTT
TRBD1	.	TRBV10-1	TRBJ2-7	CASQRQGSYEQYF	TGCGCCAGCCAAAGACAGGGTTCCTACGAGCAGTACTTC
.	.	TRBV5-6	TRBJ2-4	CASSPPVSLAKNIQYF	TGTGCCAGCAGCCCACCTGTCTCCTTGGCCAAAAACATTCAGTACTTC
.	.	TRBV19	TRBJ2-2	CASIMQGGTGELFF	TGTGCCAGTATCATGCAGGGGGGGACCGGGGAGCTGTTTTTT
.	.	TRBV28	TRBJ1-5	CASSPRGTPNQPQHF	TGTGCCAGCAGTCCCCGGGGGACACCGAATCAGCCCCAGCATTTT
.	.	TRBV5-5	TRBJ2-2	CASRILGTGELFF	TGTGCCAGCAGAATTCTGGGCACCGGGGAGCTGTTTTTT
.	.	TRBV11-2	TRBJ2-3	CASSLLRGGTTDTQYF	TGTGCCAGCAGCTTACTGAGGGGGGGAACCACAGATACGCAGTATTTT
.	.	TRBV5-1	TRBJ1-5	CASSTDGVDQPQHF	TGCGCCAGCAGCACCGATGGGGTAGATCAGCCCCAGCATTTT
TRBD1	.	TRBV25-1	TRBJ1-1	CASHGGGFEAFF	TGTGCCAGCCATGGAGGGGGCTTTGAAGCTTTCTTT
TRBD1	.	TRBV30	TRBJ1-2	CAWSSDRGYGYTF	TGTGCCTGGAGTTCCGACAGGGGCTATGGCTACACCTTC
.	.	TRBV6-1	TRBJ1-5	CASSESGPAQPQHF	TGTGCCAGCAGTGAGAGTGGTCCCGCTCAGCCCCAGCATTTT
.	.	TRBV10-2	TRBJ2-3	CASRRDSSLTDTQYF	TGCGCCAGCAGACGGGACTCCTCCCTCACAGATACGCAGTATTTT
.	.	TRBV4-2	TRBJ2-1	CASRGDNSYNEQFF	TGTGCCAGCAGGGGCGATAACTCCTACAATGAGCAGTTCTTC
.	.	TRBV2	TRBJ1-5	CASRGGSNQPQHF	TGTGCCAGCAGGGGTGGAAGCAATCAGCCCCAGCATTTT
.	.	TRBV19	TRBJ1-2	CASLGESYGYTF	TGTGCCAGCTTAGGGGAGAGCTATGGCTACACCTTC
.	.	TRBV6-5	TRBJ2-1	CASRTYRDEQFF	TGTGCCAGCCGGACTTACAGGGATGAGCAGTTCTTC
.	few	TRBV21-1	TRBJ1-1	CASSPYTEAFF	TGTGCCAGCAGCCCTTACACTGAAGCTTTCTTT
.	.	TRBV2	TRBJ2-7	CASSDSQGLDYEQYF	TGTGCCAGCAGTGACTCTCAGGGCTTGGACTACGAGCAGTACTTC